This TCR beta chain came from a study of cytomegalovirus exposure and HLA in healthy donors. Germline loops: CDR1 MGHRA, CDR2 YSYEKL. V was shortened by 3 bases and J by 0 bases, with 12 bases between the two germline ends. The CDR3 runs to 17 residues. About this clone: Its target is unknown.

Everyone who donated was a healthy bone marrow donor. Findings of the study overall: It was only CMV serostatus that was available as immune exposure information. Some V segments (TRBV6-2 and TRBV6-3 among them) were excluded as indistinguishable. DRB1 had the most TCR associations and HLA-C the fewest, a later analysis found, with rates varying by HLA locus.

The PCR made use of 60 Vbeta and 13 Jbeta primers. Sequencing used immunoSEQ multiplex PCR; TCRdb keeps in-frame clones, though not all of them. The profile covers under 95,000 clones, with roughly 72% appearing a single time and around 5.3% taken by the ten largest. The source material was PBMCs. The rearrangement links TRBV4-1 to TRBJ1-6; D is uncertain. The receptor was derived from a man aged 25 to 45 in good health and CMV-seropositive. CDR3 bases: TGCGCCAGCAGCCAGGGGAGAGCCAGCTCCTATAATTCACCCCTCCACTTT. Protein product: CASSQGRASSYNSPLHF.